The source of this T cell receptor beta chain is a study of cytomegalovirus exposure and HLA in healthy donors. This clone was seen a few times. It was with 60 Vbeta and 13 Jbeta primers that the PCR ran. TCRdb's table, derived via immunoSEQ multiplex PCR, lists solely in-frame clones and lacks some. The top ten hold just under 5% of the sample, which has approximately 150,000 clones, more than 80% seen once. The sequencing sample was made of PBMCs. The receptor's source is a woman in her late teens or twenties in good health and CMV-seropositive.

Here the CDR3 DNA reads TGTGCCAGCAGCTCCCGGGACAGGGACTACAATGAGCAGTTCTTC. This gives the protein CASSSRDRDYNEQFF. The chain couples TRBV11-3 to TRBJ2-1; 9 bases are shared with TRBD1. With V trimmed by 4 bases and J by 3 bases, 4 bases remained unmatched. Looked up from germline, CDR1 is SGHNT and CDR2 is YENEEA. The CDR3 consists of 15 residues.